One sample yielded the 19 T cell receptor beta chains listed below, sequenced in a study of low-dose radiotherapy and immunotherapy resistance in tumors. Covering alpha and beta chains, TRAV- and TRBV-specific primers were used for the first-strand cDNA. Both a constant-region primer and a V-primer adapter served to amplify TCRs across 15 to 25 PCR cycles. TCRdb used MiXCR to reprocess the reads, holding one entry per CDR3 protein. The sample yields some 100,000 distinct CDR3 sequences, less than 25% seen once. Specified time point: after trial treatment. Regarding treatment: LDRT plus nivolumab, ipilimumab, low-dose cyclophosphamide and aspirin (RACIN trial). The starting material was PBMCs, obtained after low-dose radiotherapy plus immunotherapy. The receptors were gathered from a female donor with ovarian cancer.

This chain links TRBV24-1 with TRBJ2-2, with TRBD2 as a possible D gene (5 bases). The V end was cut by 2 bases, the J end by 6 bases, with 21 bases between. CDR1 is KGHDR, CDR2 SFDVKD, per germline. The CDR3 contains 18 residues. The CDR3 sequence: CATSDYKRTGKLAGELFF. CDR3 in DNA: TGTGCCACCAGTGATTACAAAAGAACCGGGAAGCTGGCCGGGGAGCTGTTTTTT.

The rearrangement uses TRBV6-1 and TRBJ2-5; tentatively, D is TRBD1 (6 bases). Germline V CDR1 and CDR2: MNHNS, SASEGT. The CDR3 is 15 residues long. The V and J ends lost 6 bases and 5 bases respectively, with 19 bases between them. CDR3 nucleotides: TGTGCCAGCAGCATTGACAGGTTTCTACGGGAGACCCAGTACTTC. Translation: CASSIDRFLRETQYF.

This clonotype was detected ten times or more. The chain is built from TRBV2 and TRBJ1-4; weak D call: TRBD1 (5 bases). Trimming stripped 8 bases from V and 11 bases from J, with 18 bases between. Germline V CDR1 and CDR2: SNHLY, FYNNEI. The CDR3 runs 13 residues. This CDR3 reads CASSHPGEGKLFF. The CDR3 nucleotides read TGTGCCAGCTCCCACCCGGGCGAGGGGAAACTGTTTTTT.

V is TRBV2 and J is TRBJ1-5; D remains ambiguous. Germline lookup yields CDR1 SNHLY and CDR2 FYNNEI. There are 15 residues in the CDR3. The V end lost 3 bases, the J end lost 9 bases, and 18 bases lay between the germline ends. The CDR3 region is CASSDAPRPGLPQHF. The CDR3 DNA is TGTGCCAGCAGTGATGCGCCGCGCCCGGGGTTGCCCCAGCATTTT.

This clonotype came up many times. This sequence joins TRBV3-1 and TRBJ1-1; TRBD1 matches at 7 bases. Germline V gene lookup returns CDR1 LGHDT and CDR2 YNNKEL (reference sequence). V was clipped by 1 base and J by 5 bases; unmatched bases: 7. The CDR3 length is 15 residues. DNA of the CDR3: TGTGCCAGCAGCCAAGGAGCACAGGGGAGGACTGAAGCTTTCTTT. It encodes CASSQGAQGRTEAFF. Drawing the rest from reference TRBV3-1 and TRBJ1-1, the complete variable domain is DTAVSQTPKYLVTQMGNDKSIKCEQNLGHDTMYWYKQDSKKFLKIMFSYNNKELIINETVPNRFSPKSPDKAHLNLHINSLELGDSAVYFCASSQGAQGRTEAFFGQGTRLTVV.

At least ten counts were recorded for this clonotype. The chain is built from TRBV20-1 and TRBJ2-3; D remains unclear. Per germline, CDR1 DFQATT and CDR2 SNEGSKA (reference sequence). This CDR3 is built from 14 residues. Trimming shortened V by 1 base and J by 5 bases, and 13 bases separated the two germline ends. CDR3 nucleotide sequence: TGCAGTGCTAGAGGTGGATACCACGGAGATACGCAGTATTTT. Residues: CSARGGYHGDTQYF.

This chain uses TRBV28 with TRBJ1-5, with a tentative D call TRBD1 (6 bases). The germline CDR1 and CDR2 sequences are MDHEN and SYDVKM. This CDR3 region has 15 residues. Between the trimmed V and J ends, which lost 5 bases and 0 bases, there was a span of 11 bases. The CDR3 bases are TGTGCCAGCAGTCCCAGGACAGATAGCAATCAGCCCCAGCATTTT. It translates to CASSPRTDSNQPQHF. Complete variable domain (other parts from reference TRBV28 and TRBJ1-5): DVKVTQSSRYLVKRTGEKVFLECVQDMDHENMFWYRQDPGLGLRLIYFSYDVKMKEKGDIPEGYSVSREKKERFSLILESASTNQTSMYLCASSPRTDSNQPQHFGDGTRLSIL.

In this sample, this clonotype turned up many times. J is TRBJ1-1 and V is TRBV11-2; 8 nucleotides align to TRBD1. V shed 7 bases and J 1 base; nucleotides not matched to a gene: 8. Germline V gene sequence: CDR1 SGHAT, CDR2 FQNNGV. The CDR3 length is 15 residues. The CDR3 DNA reads as TGTGCCAGCAACGACAGGGGCGCGCGGAACACTGAAGCTTTCTTT. This encodes CASNDRGARNTEAFF.

The table lists this clonotype with many counts. CDR3 loop: CATSDSTNLNTEAFF. The CDR3 DNA follows: TGTGCCACCAGTGATTCGACCAACTTGAACACTGAAGCTTTCTTT. This sequence joins TRBV24-1 and TRBJ1-1; D not certain. The germline V gene encodes CDR1 KGHDR and CDR2 SFDVKD. Trimming took off 2 bases at V and 0 bases at J, with 9 bases between the two ends. The CDR3 has 15 residues.

This clonotype came up many times. The CDR3 bases are TGCGCCAGCAGCCCCACTAGCGGGATGGAGGAGACCCAGTACTTC. This translates into CASSPTSGMEETQYF. This chain connects TRBV4-3 to TRBJ2-5; 10 bases match TRBD2. J was trimmed by 5 bases and V by 4 bases; bases with no gene match: 7. The length of the CDR3 is 15 residues. Germline values: CDR1 LGHNA, CDR2 YSLEER.

About this clonotype itself: The junction shows a germline mismatch at one end, possibly a read error. The chain recombines TRBV5-1 with TRBJ2-5; no definite D call. CDR1 SGHRS and CDR2 YFSETQ come from the germline V gene. The CDR3 is 13 residues long. The CDR3 nucleotides are TGCGCCAGCAGCTTGGGGAACCAAGAGACCCATTACTTC. This codes for CASSLGNQETHYF.

At least ten counts were recorded for this clonotype. The V gene is TRBV6-2 or TRBV6-3, the J gene TRBJ2-1, with a possible D match to TRBD2 (6 bases). Trimming took off 5 bases at V and 6 bases at J, with 14 bases between the two ends. The CDR3 is 14 residues long. Germline V gene data show CDR1 as MNHEY and CDR2 as SVGEGT. CDR3 sequence (DNA): TGTGCCAGCAGTGTAGGGCAGGGAGGCAATGAGCAGTTCTTC. Its translation: CASSVGQGGNEQFF.

Concerning this clonotype: A far larger clone lies a single base away; this is likely a read error. V gene TRBV5-1 combines with J gene TRBJ2-7, with 13 bases lining up with TRBD2. Germline V gene lookup returns CDR1 SGHRS and CDR2 YFSETQ. V trimming: 4 bases; J trimming: 7 bases; junction bases outside the gene matches: 17. CDR3 size: 18 residues. The CDR3 region is CASSGGLAGLSSYNEQYF. The CDR3 region has the DNA TGCGCCAGCAGCGGGGGACTAGCGGGGCTCAGCTCCTACAATGAGCAGTACTTC.

In this sample, this clonotype turned up many times. The rearrangement links TRBV4-3 to TRBJ2-7, with no clear D. Germline CDR1 and CDR2: LGHNA and YSLEER. This CDR3 region has 18 residues. Trimming left V 0 bases short and J 4 bases short, with 22 bases between. CDR3 residues: CASSQDPSLGRAPYEQYF. The CDR3 coding sequence is TGCGCCAGCAGCCAAGATCCTTCCCTGGGAAGGGCCCCATACGAGCAGTACTTC.

With regard to this clonotype: A far larger clone is one base from this, pointing to a likely read error. The CDR3 is CSVLLSHTPYEQFF. The CDR3, as DNA: TGCAGCGTCCTCCTCTCTCATACCCCTTACGAGCAGTTCTTC. The chain has TRBV29-1 and TRBJ2-1; D is undetermined. This CDR3 spans 14 amino acids. V was clipped by 6 bases and J by 10 bases, with 22 bases between them. In germline, CDR1 is SQVTM, CDR2 ANQGSEA.

Ten or more counts support this clonotype. A read error may account for a junction end that differs from germline. The V gene is TRBV7-7, the J gene TRBJ2-1; 9 nucleotides match TRBD2. From germline, CDR1 is SSHAT and CDR2 FNYEAQ (reference sequence). There are 15 residues in the CDR3. DNA for the CDR3: TGTGCTAGCAGCTTAGAGGTAGCGGGGGCGACTGAGCAGTTCTTC. It codes for CASSLEVAGATEQFF.

The gene calls are TRBV2 and TRBJ2-7; D perhaps matches TRBD2 (5 bases). CDR1 is SNHLY and CDR2 is FYNNEI in the germline V gene. Trimming cost V 6 bases and J 2 bases, with 5 bases left between them. The CDR3 consists of 11 residues. CDR3 coding DNA: TGTGCCAGCAGCGGGACCTACGAGCAGTACTTC. Translated: CASSGTYEQYF.

This clonotype occurred a few times. CDR3: CSAPTPLAGGSNEQFF. The CDR3 DNA reads as TGCAGTGCCCCGACTCCTCTAGCGGGGGGATCCAATGAGCAGTTCTTC. The chain employs TRBV20-1 and TRBJ2-1, with 11 bases fitting TRBD2. The germline CDR1 and CDR2 sequences are DFQATT and SNEGSKA (reference sequence). V was pared by 6 bases and J by 6 bases, with 13 bases of the junction left unmatched. This CDR3 has 16 residues.

This clonotype has at least ten counts. The chain uses TRBV24-1 and TRBJ2-7; the match to TRBD2 covers 13 bases. CDR1 and CDR2 (germline): KGHDR, SFDVKD. The trim removed 4 bases at V and 7 bases at J, leaving 9 bases unmatched. The CDR3 consists of 16 residues. CDR3 nucleotide sequence: TGTGCCACCAGTGACTGGACTAGCGGGAGAGGGGCTGAGCAGTACTTC. Translation gives CATSDWTSGRGAEQYF.